This T cell receptor (beta chain) was captured in a study of T cells in Graves' hyperthyroidism and ophthalmopathy (dated by TCRdb to the late 2010s). Concerning the study at large: Peripheral blood samples were taken at initial diagnosis, before any treatment was given. To identify TCR V-J signatures that set the groups apart, the researchers used a discovery cohort of roughly 100 patients, made up of fewer than 50 with Graves' ophthalmopathy and 57 with stable Graves' hyperthyroidism. Prospective prediction of ophthalmopathy was tested in an independent validation cohort consisting of 18 to 20 hyperthyroidism patients and approximately 16 patients who later progressed to ophthalmopathy. The 100 or so discovery patients were divided at random into training and test sets in a 7:3 ratio. In addition, the study compared T-cell repertoires in thyroid tissue and in blood from roughly six Graves' hyperthyroidism patients. Once sampling was done, hyperthyroidism patients were given methimazole at a starting dose of 30 mg daily, whereas ophthalmopathy patients were given high-dose intravenous methylprednisolone. TCR Vbeta CDR3 sequencing of 120 to 150 peripheral blood samples (roughly 41 ophthalmopathy, some 75 hyperthyroidism and approximately 17 progressor patients) is reported in the paper. Results the study describes overall, beyond this receptor: In validation, the model predicted progression to ophthalmopathy a median of roughly 6.2 months before onset, with 65% to 71% sensitivity and just under 75% specificity. Blood samples also contained most of the expanded thyroid clonotypes (frequency above 0.001), which suggests that blood repertoires may reflect thyroid immune responses. A model built on a 13 V-J signature distinguished ophthalmopathy from stable hyperthyroidism, reaching 85% to 90% sensitivity and under 84% specificity in cross-validation and 80%/75% in testing. No statistical method was used to set the sample size in advance, and investigators knew the group allocation.

To note about this clonotype: This receptor's antigen is unknown. No per-base quality is available; no much larger clone lies one base away.

TCR beta CDR3 regions were amplified from RNA transcripts. For the first round of RT-PCR on the TCR CDR3, the HTBI primer set was used together with the Qiagen OneStep RT-PCR kit. A second multiplex PCR round built the libraries, followed by size selection and purification. Libraries were sequenced paired-end with 100 bp reads on an Illumina HiSeq2000. The authors processed their data as follows. SOAPnuke was used to process the raw data, throwing out any read that contained adapters or uncalled bases, had a mean Phred below 15, or lacked an exact constant-primer or identifier match. COPE v1.2.5 was used to merge high-quality paired reads, and clonotypes were defined as unique nucleotide sequences. MiTCR v1.1 was used to align clonotypes to the IMGT TRBV, TRBD and TRBJ reference segments. Analysis was restricted to V-J combinations with a frequency above 0.0001, which covered roughly 99% of repertoires. A TCS score was defined as the ratio of F50 (clonal expansion) to E x V (chaos), with BLOSUM62-based TCRdist applied between CDR3 peptides within each V-J. Welch's t-statistics and random forest reduced 514 V-J features to 13, which were used in a naive Bayes classifier (R e1071). The raw public reads went through TCRdb reprocessing: fastp at Q25, MiXCR clone calling, in-frame beta chains kept. Records with the same CDR3 protein are collapsed into one entry carrying the most frequent genes and DNA. None of the V and J calls come from the authors' own analysis; TCRdb made them. Present in this sample are fewer than 650,000 distinct CDR3 sequences, about 14% of which were seen just once. The top ten hold around 14% of the sample.

Graves' hyperthyroidism was defined as stable when no progression to ophthalmopathy occurred over 18 months of follow-up. Hyperthyroidism patients were newly diagnosed, with disease duration under 2 months, and aged 18 to 65 years. The study excluded patients with uncontrolled infections, other autoimmune diseases, pregnancy or lactation. Clinical symptoms, serum thyroxine and TRAb, thyroid ultrasound, and orbital computed tomography formed the basis for the diagnoses. PBMCs were separated from roughly 10 ml of fresh peripheral blood using Ficoll-Paque density gradient centrifugation. Total RNA was extracted using Trizol reagent, and RNA quality was assessed on an Agilent 2100 Bioanalyzer. From the cysteine up to the phenylalanine, the CDR3 has a length of 22 residues. The read is trimmed to its CDR3 DNA, 66 bases read in frame from base 1. CDR1 and CDR2 are drawn from the germline V gene (reference sequence): DFQATT, SNEGSKA. At the junction V is shortened by 2 bases and J by 5 bases; bases outside the gene matches: 28.

Sequencing used blood. The sequence was collected from a woman aged 40 to 50 with Graves' hyperthyroidism. The rearranged segments are TRBV20-1 and TRBJ2-1, with TRBD1 identical over 9 junction bases. The CDR3 protein sequence reads: CSARSHPTGGKKKLEKHNEQFF. The nucleotide sequence reads TGCAGTGCTAGATCCCACCCCACAGGGGGCAAGAAGAAACTCGAAAAACACAATGAGCAGTTCTTC.